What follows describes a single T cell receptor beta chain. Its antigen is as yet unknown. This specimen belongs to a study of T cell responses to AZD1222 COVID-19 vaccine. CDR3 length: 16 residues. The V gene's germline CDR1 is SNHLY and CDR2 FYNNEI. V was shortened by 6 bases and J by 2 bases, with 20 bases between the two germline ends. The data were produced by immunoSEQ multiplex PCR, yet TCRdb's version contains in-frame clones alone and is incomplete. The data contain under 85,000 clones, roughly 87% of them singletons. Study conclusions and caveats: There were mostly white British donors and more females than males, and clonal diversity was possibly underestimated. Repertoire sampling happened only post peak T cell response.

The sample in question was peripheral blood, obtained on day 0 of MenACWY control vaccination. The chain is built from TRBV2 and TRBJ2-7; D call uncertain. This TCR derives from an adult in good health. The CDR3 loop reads CASSTDLTGAAYEQYF. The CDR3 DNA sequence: TGTGCCAGCAGCACTGATCTTACGGGCGCAGCCTACGAGCAGTACTTC.